The table lists the clone carrying this T cell receptor (beta chain) with a few counts. What it recognizes is unknown. The sample comes from a study of CD8 T cells in ankylosing spondylitis. Study-wide points: Peripheral blood held disease-linked clones only at relatively low frequency, and these were CD8+. Ankylosing spondylitis blood appeared to be characterized by a TCR beta motif of fewer than ten highly homologous variants. Prior work had noted some motif variants in reactive arthritis blood and synovial fluid. Disease-linked clones reportedly concentrated significantly in matched ankylosing spondylitis synovial fluid.

With molecular barcodes, quantitative 5'-RACE was used to make the TCR beta libraries. TCRdb reprocessed the 5' RACE reads with MiXCR, giving one entry per CDR3 protein. The table shows approximately 400,000 distinct CDR3 sequences, with roughly a quarter occurring only once. The CDR3 sequence is 14 residues long. CDR1 and CDR2 from the germline V gene are SGHTA and FQGNSA. The V gene lost 8 bases and the J gene lost 0 bases, with 11 bases spanning the gap. The clonotype was recovered from a male donor with ankylosing spondylitis. Material: blood, either unsorted or a sorted T cell fraction (not recorded which). This chain uses TRBV7-2 with TRBJ2-1; D remains ambiguous. The CDR3 DNA sequence: TGTGCCAGCGGATTCAAAAGCTCCTACAATGAGCAGTTCTTC. Encoded protein: CASGFKSSYNEQFF.